The 12 T cell receptor beta chains below all came from one sample that was sequenced in a study of cytotoxic CD8 clonotypes in ibrutinib-treated CLL. TCRdb's copy holds only in-frame clones and misses some; the assay was immunoSEQ multiplex PCR. This sample carries 20,000 to 25,000 clones, about 67% of them seen once, and the ten largest clones take around 44%. This material consisted of PBMCs, taken after 12 months of ibrutinib treatment. All receptors derive from a human donor with chronic lymphocytic leukemia.

The chain employs TRBV28 and TRBJ2-5, with 11 bases lining up with TRBD1. Germline assignment: CDR1 MDHEN and CDR2 SYDVKM. This CDR3 has 14 amino acids. J gave up 5 bases and V 6 bases, and 5 bases lay outside the gene matches. The chain's CDR3 is CASRAGQGGETQYF. CDR3 DNA: TGTGCCAGCAGGGCGGGACAGGGGGGGGAGACCCAGTACTTC. Based on the CDR3 plus reference TRBV28 and TRBJ2-5, the full variable domain is DVKVTQSSRYLVKRTGEKVFLECVQDMDHENMFWYRQDPGLGLRLIYFSYDVKMKEKGDIPEGYSVSREKKERFSLILESASTNQTSMYLCASRAGQGGETQYFGPGTRLLVL.

The chain links TRBV6-6 to TRBJ1-4; weak D call: TRBD1 (6 bases). Germline V gene sequence: CDR1 MNHNY, CDR2 SVGAGI (reference sequence). There are 15 residues in the CDR3. V was trimmed by 7 bases and J by 5 bases, leaving 17 bases between them. CDR3: CASTVSGTRNEKLFF. In nucleotides, the CDR3 is TGTGCCAGCACCGTCTCAGGGACAAGGAATGAAAAACTGTTTTTT.

This clone occurred once. V and J are TRBV5-1 and TRBJ2-2, with no clear D. CDR3 size: 16 residues. Germline-derived CDR1 and CDR2 are SGHRS and YFSETQ. V lost 0 bases, J lost 1 base, and 10 bases lay in between. The CDR3 region has the DNA TGCGCCAGCAGCTTGGTAACTGGGGTGAACACCGGGGAGCTGTTTTTT. Protein sequence: CASSLVTGVNTGELFF.

The rearrangement links TRBV9 to TRBJ1-5, with D uncertain. This CDR3 has 16 amino acids. Per the germline V gene, CDR1 is SGDLS and CDR2 is YYNGEE. V was shortened by 0 bases and J by 11 bases, with 21 bases between the two germline ends. CDR3 amino acids: CASSVEDGQPPGAQHF. CDR3 sequence (DNA): TGTGCCAGCAGCGTAGAGGATGGTCAGCCCCCCGGAGCCCAGCATTTT.

This chain connects TRBV14 to TRBJ2-5; no clear D gene. Trimming pared 0 bases from V and 5 bases from J, leaving 10 bases between. The CDR3 totals 14 residues. The V gene's germline CDR1 is SGHDN and CDR2 FVKESK. The CDR3 region has the DNA TGTGCCAGCAGCCAAGATATACGCCGGGAGACCCAGTACTTC. Translated: CASSQDIRRETQYF.

The count of this clone is one. The CDR3, as DNA: TGCAGCGTCGCCTCGGGACGGTACAATGAGCAGTTCTTC. It specifies CSVASGRYNEQFF. The chain carries TRBV29-1 and TRBJ2-1; perhaps D is TRBD1 or TRBD2 (5 bases each). Germline V gene lookup returns CDR1 SQVTM and CDR2 ANQGSEA. This CDR3 region has 13 residues. Trimming shortened V by 6 bases and J by 4 bases, and 13 bases separated the two germline ends.

The table lists this clone with a few counts. The chain has TRBV2 and TRBJ1-1; D may be TRBD1 (5 bases). Trimming cost V 9 bases and J 6 bases, with 17 bases left between them. The germline CDR1 and CDR2 sequences are SNHLY and FYNNEI. The CDR3 runs to 13 residues. The CDR3 is CARTSGRGAEAFF. CDR3 sequence (DNA): TGTGCCAGGACCTCGGGTCGGGGGGCTGAAGCTTTCTTT. The entire variable domain, with the rest obtained from reference TRBV2 and TRBJ1-1, is as follows: EPEVTQTPSHQVTQMGQEVILRCVPISNHLYFYWYRQILGQKVEFLVSFYNNEISEKSEIFDDQFSVERPDGSNFTLKIRSTKLEDSAMYFCARTSGRGAEAFFGQGTRLTVV.

The gene calls are TRBV28 and TRBJ1-2; no clear D. V gave up 7 bases and J gave up 1 base, with 7 bases separating them. The germline CDR1 and CDR2 sequences are MDHEN and SYDVKM. The CDR3 is 12 residues long. CDR3 DNA: TGTGCCAGCAAGAGGCGTAACTATGGCTACACCTTC. It specifies CASKRRNYGYTF.

The CDR3 DNA reads as TGCGCCAGCCGGGGCAGACTCGACACCGGGGAGCTGTTTTTT. Protein: CASRGRLDTGELFF. The rearrangement links TRBV5-1 to TRBJ2-2; D might be TRBD1 or TRBD2, each matching 5 bases. Deletions cut 7 bases from V and 3 bases from J, with 13 bases between. The length of the CDR3 is 14 residues. Germline-derived CDR1 and CDR2 are SGHRS and YFSETQ.

The chain's CDR3 is CASSFREGTEAFF. The DNA of the CDR3 is TGTGCCAGCAGCTTTCGGGAGGGCACTGAAGCTTTCTTT. The chain combines TRBV7-3 with TRBJ1-1; D gene uncertain. This CDR3 region has 13 residues. Per the germline V gene, CDR1 is SGHTA and CDR2 is FQGTGA. With 3 bases removed from V and 4 bases from J, the gap between germline ends came to 9 bases.

The rearrangement joins TRBV7-2 to TRBJ2-3, with D unclear. Per germline, CDR1 SGHTA and CDR2 FQGNSA. The CDR3 has 14 amino acids. With 3 bases removed from V and 3 bases from J, the gap between germline ends came to 10 bases. CDR3 amino acids: CASSFPYGTDTQYF. The CDR3 bases are TGTGCCAGCAGCTTCCCTTATGGTACAGATACGCAGTATTTT.

The gene calls are TRBV9 and TRBJ2-5; D is possibly TRBD1 (6 bases). This CDR3 has 16 amino acids. Trimming stripped 1 base from V and 2 bases from J, with 15 bases between. The germline gives CDR1 SGDLS, CDR2 YYNGEE. The CDR3 region is CASSVLQGSWQETQYF. The CDR3 DNA reads TGTGCCAGCAGCGTACTACAGGGTAGTTGGCAAGAGACCCAGTACTTC.